One and the same sample provided the 10 T cell receptor beta chains below, sequenced in a study of cytomegalovirus exposure and HLA in healthy donors. Primers included in the PCR were 60 Vbeta and 13 Jbeta primers. Data came from immunoSEQ multiplex PCR; TCRdb stores just in-frame clones and leaves some out. The repertoire holds about 200,000 clones, with 79% as singletons. Sequenced sample: PBMCs. The receptors derive from a man between 50 and 59 years old in good health and CMV-seronegative.

V is TRBV7-9 and J is TRBJ2-7; perhaps TRBD1 as D (6 bases). The germline V gene has CDR1 SEHNR and CDR2 FQNEAQ (reference sequence). V was trimmed by 11 bases and J by 1 base, leaving 18 bases between them. The CDR3 is made up of 14 amino acids. CDR3 DNA: TGTGCCTCAACTCCAGGGGTTATTTCCTACGAGCAGTACTTC. Translation: CASTPGVISYEQYF.

This chain connects TRBV10-3 to TRBJ2-7, with 13 bases fitting TRBD2. The CDR3 loop spans 14 amino acids. Germline CDR1 and CDR2: ENHRY and SYGVKD. The ends lost 6 bases at V and 5 bases at J; junction bases unmatched: 4. This chain's CDR3 is CAIRTGTSGNEQYF. The CDR3 bases are TGTGCCATCAGGACCGGGACTAGCGGGAACGAGCAGTACTTC.

The gene calls are TRBV7-3 and TRBJ2-1; TRBD1 might be the D (6 bases). The CDR3 has 12 residues. Trimming removed 5 bases from V and 7 bases from J, with 9 bases in between. The germline CDR1 and CDR2 sequences are SGHTA and FQGTGA. CDR3 residues: CASSLQGNEQFF. The CDR3 DNA is TGTGCCAGCAGCCTGCAGGGGAATGAGCAGTTCTTC. The full variable domain, completed using reference TRBV7-3 and TRBJ2-1, is GAGVSQTPSNKVTEKGKYVELRCDPISGHTALYWYRQSLGQGPEFLIYFQGTGAADDSGLPNDRFFAVRPEGSVSTLKIQRTERGDSAVYLCASSLQGNEQFFGPGTRLTVL.

This clone was seen a single time. This chain uses TRBV5-1 with TRBJ2-7, with a tentative D call TRBD2 (6 bases). This CDR3 comprises 14 residues. Trimming left V 0 bases short and J 5 bases short, with 12 bases between. From germline, CDR1 is SGHRS and CDR2 YFSETQ. Here the CDR3 reads CASSLGAGTHEQYF. The CDR3 nucleotides are TGCGCCAGCAGCTTGGGGGCAGGGACTCACGAGCAGTACTTC.

In this sample, this clone turned up once. The genes are TRBV5-4 and TRBJ1-2, with a possible D match to TRBD1 (5 bases). V was shortened by 4 bases and J by 3 bases, with 16 bases between the two germline ends. This CDR3 spans 15 amino acids. The germline CDR1 and CDR2 sequences are SGHNT and YYREEE (reference sequence). As DNA, the CDR3 is TGTGCCAGCAGCCCGCGAGGTTGGGGGGACTATGGCTACACCTTC. This translates into CASSPRGWGDYGYTF.

This clone turned up a few times. The same CDR3 also results from other DNA sequences found in this sample. This rearrangement joins TRBV7-2 to TRBJ2-1; a weak D match, TRBD2 (5 bases). The V end lost 1 base, the J end lost 0 bases, and 13 bases lay between the germline ends. The CDR3 is made up of 17 amino acids. CDR1 SGHTA and CDR2 FQGNSA come from the germline V gene. Written as DNA, the CDR3 is TGTGCCAGCAGCTTAGGAGGTACCCGGGGCTCCTACAATGAGCAGTTCTTC. Residues: CASSLGGTRGSYNEQFF.

The genes are TRBV2 and TRBJ2-1, with 8 bases identical to TRBD1. The CDR3 is made up of 15 amino acids. J was trimmed by 3 bases and V by 7 bases; bases with no gene match: 8. Germline values: CDR1 SNHLY, CDR2 FYNNEI. The CDR3 DNA follows: TGTGCCAGCAAGTTCGACAGGGGCAACTACAATGAGCAGTTCTTC. Its protein is CASKFDRGNYNEQFF.

This clone appeared once. The rearrangement uses TRBV2 and TRBJ2-7, with TRBD1 identical over 9 bases. V was clipped by 4 bases and J by 0 bases; unmatched bases: 1. The CDR3 is made up of 14 amino acids. Germline V gene data show CDR1 as SNHLY and CDR2 as FYNNEI. This chain's CDR3 is CASSAQGASYEQYF. CDR3 DNA sequence: TGTGCCAGCAGTGCACAGGGGGCCTCCTACGAGCAGTACTTC.

This clone appeared a few times. This chain joins TRBV2 and TRBJ2-1, with 7 nucleotides matching TRBD1. Germline-derived CDR1 and CDR2 are SNHLY and FYNNEI. The CDR3 runs to 14 residues. V shed 7 bases, J shed 4 bases, and the junction held 7 bases outside the gene matches. The chain's CDR3 is CASMPGQAYNEQFF. The CDR3 DNA reads TGTGCCAGCATGCCCGGACAGGCATACAATGAGCAGTTCTTC.

This sequence joins TRBV2 and TRBJ1-5; D might be TRBD1 (6 bases). V lost 0 bases, J lost 6 bases, and 12 bases lay in between. The CDR3 sequence is 15 residues long. Germline assignment: CDR1 SNHLY and CDR2 FYNNEI. In DNA form, the CDR3 reads TGTGCCAGCAGTGAAGCAGGGGGAGAGGGTCAGCCCCAGCATTTT. Translating gives CASSEAGGEGQPQHF.